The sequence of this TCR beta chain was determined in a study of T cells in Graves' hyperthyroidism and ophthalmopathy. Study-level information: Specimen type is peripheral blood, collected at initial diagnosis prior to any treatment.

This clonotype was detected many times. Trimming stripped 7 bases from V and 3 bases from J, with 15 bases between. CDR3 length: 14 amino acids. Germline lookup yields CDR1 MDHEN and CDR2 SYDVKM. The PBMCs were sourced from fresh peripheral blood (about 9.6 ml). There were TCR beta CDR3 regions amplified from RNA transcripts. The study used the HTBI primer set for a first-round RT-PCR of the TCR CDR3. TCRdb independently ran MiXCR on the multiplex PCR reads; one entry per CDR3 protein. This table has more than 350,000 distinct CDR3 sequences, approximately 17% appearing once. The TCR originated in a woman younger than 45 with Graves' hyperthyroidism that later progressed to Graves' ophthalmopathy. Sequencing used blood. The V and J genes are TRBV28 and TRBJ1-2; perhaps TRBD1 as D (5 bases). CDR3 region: CASKGWGQDYGYTF. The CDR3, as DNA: TGTGCCAGCAAGGGGTGGGGCCAGGACTATGGCTACACCTTC.